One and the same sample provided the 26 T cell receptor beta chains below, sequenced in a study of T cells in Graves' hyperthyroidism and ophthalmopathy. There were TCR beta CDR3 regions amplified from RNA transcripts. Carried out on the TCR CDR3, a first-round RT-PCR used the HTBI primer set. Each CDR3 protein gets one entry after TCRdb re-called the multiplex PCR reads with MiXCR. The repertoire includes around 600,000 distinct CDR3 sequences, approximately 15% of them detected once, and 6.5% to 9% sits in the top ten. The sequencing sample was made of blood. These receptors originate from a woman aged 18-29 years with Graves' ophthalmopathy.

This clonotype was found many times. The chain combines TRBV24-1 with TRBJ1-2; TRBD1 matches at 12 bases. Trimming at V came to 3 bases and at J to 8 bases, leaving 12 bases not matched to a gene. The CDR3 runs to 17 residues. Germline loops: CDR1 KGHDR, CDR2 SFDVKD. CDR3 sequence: CATSDAKPGQGAGGYTF. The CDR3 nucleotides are TGTGCCACCAGTGATGCAAAACCGGGACAGGGGGCTGGCGGCTACACCTTC.

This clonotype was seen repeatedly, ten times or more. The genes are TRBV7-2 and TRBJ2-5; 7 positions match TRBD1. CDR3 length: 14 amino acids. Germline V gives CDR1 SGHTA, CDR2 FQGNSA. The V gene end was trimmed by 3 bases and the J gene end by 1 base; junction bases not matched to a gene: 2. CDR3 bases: TGTGCCAGCAGCTTTGGGACAGCCCAAGAGACCCAGTACTTC. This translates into CASSFGTAQETQYF.

The CDR3 protein is CASSIGAGGGTQYF. CDR3 coding DNA: TGTGCCAGTAGTATTGGGGCAGGGGGGGGGACCCAGTACTTC. The chain has TRBV7-2 and TRBJ2-5; the D call may be TRBD1 or TRBD2 (7 bases each). Trimming took 9 bases from V and 7 from J, leaving 21 bases between them. Germline CDR1 and CDR2: SGHTA and FQGNSA. This CDR3 has 14 amino acids. Complete variable domain (other parts from reference TRBV7-2 and TRBJ2-5): GAGVSQSPSNKVTEKGKDVELRCDPISGHTALYWYRQSLGQGLEFLIYFQGNSAPDKSGLPSDRFSAERTGGSVSTLTIQRTQQEDSAVYLCASSIGAGGGTQYFGPGTRLLVL.

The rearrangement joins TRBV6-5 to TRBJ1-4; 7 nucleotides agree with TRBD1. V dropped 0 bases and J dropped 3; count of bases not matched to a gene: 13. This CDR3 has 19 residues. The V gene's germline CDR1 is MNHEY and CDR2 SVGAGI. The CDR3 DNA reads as TGTGCCAGCAGTTACTCGTACAGGGGACCCATTGGAGCTAATGAAAAACTGTTTTTT. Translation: CASSYSYRGPIGANEKLFF.

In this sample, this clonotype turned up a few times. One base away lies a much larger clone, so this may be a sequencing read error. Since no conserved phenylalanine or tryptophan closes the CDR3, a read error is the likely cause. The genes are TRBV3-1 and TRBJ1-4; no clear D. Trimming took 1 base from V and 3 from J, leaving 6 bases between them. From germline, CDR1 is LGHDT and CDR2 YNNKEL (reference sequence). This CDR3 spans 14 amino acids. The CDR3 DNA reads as TGTGCCAGCAGCCAAGGGACCGCTAATGAAAAACTGTTTCTT. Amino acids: CASSQGTANEKLFL.

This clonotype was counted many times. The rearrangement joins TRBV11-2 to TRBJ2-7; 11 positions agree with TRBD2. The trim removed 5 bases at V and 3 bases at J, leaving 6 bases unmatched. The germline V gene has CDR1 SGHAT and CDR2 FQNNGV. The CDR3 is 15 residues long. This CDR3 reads CASSTTSGGYYEQYF. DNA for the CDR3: TGTGCCAGCAGCACAACTAGCGGGGGTTACTACGAGCAGTACTTC.

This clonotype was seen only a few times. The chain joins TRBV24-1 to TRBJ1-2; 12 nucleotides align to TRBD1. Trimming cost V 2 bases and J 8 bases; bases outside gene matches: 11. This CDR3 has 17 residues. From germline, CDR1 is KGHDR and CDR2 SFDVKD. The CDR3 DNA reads TGTGCCACCAGTGATTCGGGACAGGGGGCGGAAGAGAGAGGCTACACCTTC. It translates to CATSDSGQGAEERGYTF.

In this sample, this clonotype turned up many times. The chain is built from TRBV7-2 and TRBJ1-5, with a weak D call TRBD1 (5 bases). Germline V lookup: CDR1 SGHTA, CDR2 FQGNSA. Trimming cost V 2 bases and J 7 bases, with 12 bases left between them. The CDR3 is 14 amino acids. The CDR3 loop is CASSLTGPGQPQHF. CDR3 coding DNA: TGTGCCAGCAGCTTAACGGGGCCAGGGCAGCCCCAGCATTTT.

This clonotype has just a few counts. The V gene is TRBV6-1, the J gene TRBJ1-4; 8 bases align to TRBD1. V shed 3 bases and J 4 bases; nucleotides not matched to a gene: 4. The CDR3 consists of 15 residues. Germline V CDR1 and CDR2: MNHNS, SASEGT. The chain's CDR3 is CASSDRTGNNEKLFF. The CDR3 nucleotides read TGTGCCAGCAGTGATAGGACAGGGAATAATGAAAAACTGTTTTTT.

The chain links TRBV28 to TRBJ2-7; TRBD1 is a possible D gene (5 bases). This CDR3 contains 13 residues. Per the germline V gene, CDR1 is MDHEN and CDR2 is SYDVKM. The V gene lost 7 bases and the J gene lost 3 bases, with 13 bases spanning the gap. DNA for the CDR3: TGTGCCAGCACTCACCAGGGAAACTACGAGCAGTACTTC. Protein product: CASTHQGNYEQYF.

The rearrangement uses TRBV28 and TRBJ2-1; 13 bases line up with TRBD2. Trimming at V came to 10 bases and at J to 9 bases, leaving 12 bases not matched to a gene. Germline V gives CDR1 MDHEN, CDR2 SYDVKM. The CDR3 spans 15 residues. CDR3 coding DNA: TGTGCCACTGTACTAGCGGGAGGGCCGGTGGGTGAGCAGTTCTTC. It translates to CATVLAGGPVGEQFF.

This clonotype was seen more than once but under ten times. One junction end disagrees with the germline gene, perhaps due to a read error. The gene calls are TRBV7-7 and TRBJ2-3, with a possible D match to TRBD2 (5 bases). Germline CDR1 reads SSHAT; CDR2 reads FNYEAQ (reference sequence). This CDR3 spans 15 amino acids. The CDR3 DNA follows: TGTGCTAGCAGCACCACAGCGGCCAGCACAGATACGCAGTATTTT. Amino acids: CASSTTAASTDTQYF.

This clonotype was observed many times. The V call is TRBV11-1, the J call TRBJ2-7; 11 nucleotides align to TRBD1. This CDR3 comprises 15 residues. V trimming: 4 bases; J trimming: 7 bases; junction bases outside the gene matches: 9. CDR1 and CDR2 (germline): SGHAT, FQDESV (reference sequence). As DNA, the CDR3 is TGTGCCAGCAGCTCAAGAGGACAGGGGGCGGGGGAGCAGTACTTC. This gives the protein CASSSRGQGAGEQYF. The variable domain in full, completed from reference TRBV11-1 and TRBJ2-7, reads EAEVAQSPRYKITEKSQAVAFWCDPISGHATLYWYRQILGQGPELLVQFQDESVVDDSQLPKDRFSAERLKGVDSTLKIQPAELGDSAMYLCASSSRGQGAGEQYFGPGTRLTVT.

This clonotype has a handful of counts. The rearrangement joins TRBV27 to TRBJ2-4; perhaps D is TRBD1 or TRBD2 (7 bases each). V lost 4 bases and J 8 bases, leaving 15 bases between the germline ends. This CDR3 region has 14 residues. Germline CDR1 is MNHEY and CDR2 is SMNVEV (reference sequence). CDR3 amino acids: CASSSARGRDIQYF. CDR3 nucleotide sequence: TGTGCCAGCAGTTCCGCCAGGGGGAGGGACATTCAGTACTTC.

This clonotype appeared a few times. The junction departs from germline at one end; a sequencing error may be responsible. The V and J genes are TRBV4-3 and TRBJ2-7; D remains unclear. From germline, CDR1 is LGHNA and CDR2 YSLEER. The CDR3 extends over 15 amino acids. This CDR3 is CASSLNNVLSSEQYF. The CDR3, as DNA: TGCGCCAGCAGCCTCAACAACGTTCTTTCCTCCGAGCAGTACTTC.

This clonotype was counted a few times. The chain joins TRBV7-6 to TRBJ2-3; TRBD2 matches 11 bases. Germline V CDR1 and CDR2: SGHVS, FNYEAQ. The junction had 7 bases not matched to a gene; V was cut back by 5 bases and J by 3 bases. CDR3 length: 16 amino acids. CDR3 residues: CASSPIAGGMTDTQYF. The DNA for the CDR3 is TGTGCCAGCAGCCCCATAGCGGGAGGGATGACAGATACGCAGTATTTT.

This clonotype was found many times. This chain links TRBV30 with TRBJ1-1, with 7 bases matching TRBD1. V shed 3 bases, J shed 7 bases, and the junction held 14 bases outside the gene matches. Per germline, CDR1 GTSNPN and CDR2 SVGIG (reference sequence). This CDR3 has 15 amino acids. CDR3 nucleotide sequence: TGTGCCTGGAGCAAACGGGCGGGACAGACCGATGAAGCTTTCTTT. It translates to CAWSKRAGQTDEAFF.

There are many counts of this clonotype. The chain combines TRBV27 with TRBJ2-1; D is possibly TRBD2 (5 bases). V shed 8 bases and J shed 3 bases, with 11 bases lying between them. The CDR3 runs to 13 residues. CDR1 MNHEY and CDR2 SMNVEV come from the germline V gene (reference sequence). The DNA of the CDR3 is TGTGCCAGCGGGAAAGGGAGCTACAATGAGCAGTTCTTC. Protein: CASGKGSYNEQFF.

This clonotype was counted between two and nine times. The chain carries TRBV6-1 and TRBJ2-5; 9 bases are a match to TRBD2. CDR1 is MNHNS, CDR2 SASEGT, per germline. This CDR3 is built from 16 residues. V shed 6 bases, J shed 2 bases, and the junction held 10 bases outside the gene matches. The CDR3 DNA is TGTGCCAGCAGCCTTGAGGGGACTAGCTCTCAAGAGACCCAGTACTTC. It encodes CASSLEGTSSQETQYF.

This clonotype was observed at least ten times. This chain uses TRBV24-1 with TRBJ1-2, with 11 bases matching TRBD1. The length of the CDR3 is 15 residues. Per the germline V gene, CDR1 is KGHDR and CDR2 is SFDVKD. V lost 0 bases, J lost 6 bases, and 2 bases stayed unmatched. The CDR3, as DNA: TGTGCCACCAGTGATTTGGGACAGGGGGCGGATGGCTACACCTTC. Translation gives CATSDLGQGADGYTF.

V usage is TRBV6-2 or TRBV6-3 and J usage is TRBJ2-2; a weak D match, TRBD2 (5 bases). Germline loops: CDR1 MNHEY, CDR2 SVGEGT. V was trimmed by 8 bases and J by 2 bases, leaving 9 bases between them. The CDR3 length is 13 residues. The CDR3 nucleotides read TGTGCCAGCGAACTAGAAAACACCGGGGAGCTGTTTTTT. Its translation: CASELENTGELFF.

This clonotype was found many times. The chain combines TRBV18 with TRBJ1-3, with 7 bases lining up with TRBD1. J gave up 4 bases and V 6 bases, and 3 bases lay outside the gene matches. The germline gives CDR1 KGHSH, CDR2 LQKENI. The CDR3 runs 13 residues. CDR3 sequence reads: CASSGTEGNTIYF. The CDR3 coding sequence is TGTGCCAGCTCGGGGACAGAAGGAAACACCATATATTTT. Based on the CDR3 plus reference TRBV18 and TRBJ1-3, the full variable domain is NAGVMQNPRHLVRRRGQEARLRCSPMKGHSHVYWYRQLPEEGLKFMVYLQKENIIDESGMPKERFSAEFPKEGPSILRIQQVVRGDSAAYFCASSGTEGNTIYFGEGSWLTVV.

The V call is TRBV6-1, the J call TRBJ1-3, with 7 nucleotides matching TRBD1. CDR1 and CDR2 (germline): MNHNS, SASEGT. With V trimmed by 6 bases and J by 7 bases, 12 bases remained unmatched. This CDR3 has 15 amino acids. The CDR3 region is CASSTGGRGQNTIYF. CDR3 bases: TGTGCCAGCAGCACCGGTGGTAGGGGGCAGAACACCATATATTTT.

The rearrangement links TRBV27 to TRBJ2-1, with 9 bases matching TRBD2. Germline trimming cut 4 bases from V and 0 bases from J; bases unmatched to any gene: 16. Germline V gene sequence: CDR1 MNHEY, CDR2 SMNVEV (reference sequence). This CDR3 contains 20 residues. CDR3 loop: CASSYNPGLAKFSSYNEQFF. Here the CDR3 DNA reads TGTGCCAGCAGTTATAACCCGGGACTAGCCAAATTTAGCTCCTACAATGAGCAGTTCTTC.

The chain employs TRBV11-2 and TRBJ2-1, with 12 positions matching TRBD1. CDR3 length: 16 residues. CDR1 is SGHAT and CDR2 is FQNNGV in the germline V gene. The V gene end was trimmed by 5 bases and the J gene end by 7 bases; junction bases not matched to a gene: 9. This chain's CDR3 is CASSTTGTGGLNEQFF. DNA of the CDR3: TGTGCCAGCAGCACTACCGGGACAGGGGGCTTGAATGAGCAGTTCTTC. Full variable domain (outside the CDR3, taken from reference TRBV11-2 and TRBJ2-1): EAGVAQSPRYKIIEKRQSVAFWCNPISGHATLYWYQQILGQGPKLLIQFQNNGVVDDSQLPKDRFSAERLKGVDSTLKIQPAKLEDSAVYLCASSTTGTGGLNEQFFGPGTRLTVL.

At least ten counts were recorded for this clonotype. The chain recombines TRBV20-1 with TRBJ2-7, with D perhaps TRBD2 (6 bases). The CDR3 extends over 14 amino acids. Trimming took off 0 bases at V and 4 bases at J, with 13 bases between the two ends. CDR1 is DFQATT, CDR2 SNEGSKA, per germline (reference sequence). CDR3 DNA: TGCAGTGCTAGAGATCCAGGAGGGAAATACGAGCAGTACTTC. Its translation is CSARDPGGKYEQYF.